A selection of T cell receptor beta chains follows, all from one sample in a study of blood T cell repertoires in COVID-19. This table comes from immunoSEQ multiplex PCR, and its TCRdb copy is limited to in-frame clones, with some not included. In the table there are 59,000 or so clones, approximately 81% of which are singletons. Material: peripheral blood. Every receptor here comes from a woman of 80 years or more with active or convalescent COVID-19. Each CDR3 is given with its conserved first and last residue. A D gene is named only where the DNA matches it firmly. A clone size is listed for some rows: how often the clone was seen (once, few, many), or a class if it is expanded.

j_call d_call v_call clone_size cdr3_aa cdr3_nt
TRBJ2-3 TRBD2 TRBV15 NA CATSRDRGLAGAGTDTQYF TGTGCCACCAGCAGAGATAGGGGTCTAGCGGGGGCCGGCACAGATACGCAGTATTTT
TRBJ2-7 TRBD1 TRBV5-1 few CASSLADDRATYEQYF TGCGCCAGCAGCTTGGCCGATGACAGGGCCACCTACGAGCAGTACTTC
TRBJ1-2 NA TRBV19 NA CASSIITGRGYTF TGTGCCAGTAGTATAATCACAGGGCGAGGCTACACCTTC
TRBJ2-3 TRBD1 TRBV10-1 NA CASRATGTGSTQYF TGCGCCAGCAGAGCCACCGGGACAGGGAGTACGCAGTATTTT
TRBJ2-3 TRBD2 TRBV24-1 NA CATSEPLAGVLTDTQYF TGTGCCACCAGTGAGCCACTAGCGGGGGTTCTCACAGATACGCAGTATTTT
TRBJ2-1 NA TRBV7-9 NA CASSLATQNEQFF TGTGCCAGCAGCTTAGCGACTCAGAATGAGCAGTTCTTC
TRBJ1-5 TRBD1 TRBV6-5 NA CASNMDRAGNQPQHF TGTGCCAGCAACATGGACAGGGCGGGCAATCAGCCCCAGCATTTT
TRBJ2-3 TRBD2 TRBV19 NA CASSSPTSPRADTQYF TGTGCCAGTAGTTCCCCGACTAGCCCTAGGGCAGATACGCAGTATTTT
TRBJ2-5 TRBD1 TRBV19 NA CASSSPRQGAVETQYF TGTGCCAGTAGTTCTCCGAGACAGGGGGCTGTGGAGACCCAGTACTTC
TRBJ2-2 NA TRBV6-5 NA CASRITGLGELFF TGTGCCAGCAGAATTACCGGACTCGGGGAGCTGTTTTTT
TRBJ1-1 TRBD1 TRBV12-5 NA CASAQTGGEAFF TGTGCTAGTGCCCAGACAGGGGGAGAAGCTTTCTTT
TRBJ1-1 TRBD1 TRBV10-1 NA CASSPGQVAEAFF TGCGCCAGCAGCCCGGGACAGGTCGCTGAAGCTTTCTTT
TRBJ2-2 NA TRBV7-9 NA CASSLGQTFTGELFF TGTGCCAGCAGCTTAGGACAAACATTCACCGGGGAGCTGTTTTTT
TRBJ1-6 NA TRBV10-2 NA CASIPLLGGNSPLHF TGCGCCAGCATCCCATTACTCGGGGGAAATTCACCCCTCCACTTT
TRBJ2-5 TRBD2 TRBV6-2/TRBV6-3 NA CASSYRLAGEAETQYF TGTGCCAGCAGTTACCGGCTAGCGGGGGAGGCAGAGACCCAGTACTTC
TRBJ1-4 TRBD1 TRBV19 NA CASSIRGPGNEKLFF TGTGCCAGTAGTATCAGGGGGCCCGGTAATGAAAAACTGTTTTTT
TRBJ1-1 NA TRBV7-2 NA CASSFSEGTEAFF TGTGCCAGCAGCTTTTCGGAAGGGACAGAAGCTTTCTTT
TRBJ1-1 NA TRBV28 once CASSFWANTEAFF TGTGCCAGCAGTTTTTGGGCGAACACTGAAGCTTTCTTT
TRBJ2-2 TRBD1 TRBV4-3 NA CASSQDRAGGTGELFF TGCGCCAGCAGCCAAGATCGGGCAGGGGGCACCGGGGAGCTGTTTTTT
TRBJ1-6 NA TRBV6-5 NA CASTYGGYNSPLHF TGTGCCAGCACCTACGGGGGATATAATTCACCCCTCCACTTT
TRBJ1-5 TRBD1 TRBV10-2 NA CASSWGQDNQPQHF TGCGCCAGCAGCTGGGGACAGGATAATCAGCCCCAGCATTTT
TRBJ1-5 NA TRBV28 NA CASSSHSNQPQHF TGTGCCAGCAGTTCACATAGCAATCAGCCCCAGCATTTT
TRBJ1-2 TRBD1 TRBV10-1 few CASEGQGEFLGNYGYTF TGCGCCAGCGAGGGGCAGGGGGAATTCTTGGGAAACTATGGCTACACCTTC
TRBJ1-4 NA TRBV9 NA CASSVADRRFEKLFF TGTGCCAGCAGCGTAGCTGACAGAAGGTTCGAAAAACTGTTTTTT
TRBJ1-4 NA TRBV4-1 NA CASSQFLLASTNEKLFF TGCGCCAGCAGCCAATTTCTTCTAGCCTCAACTAATGAAAAACTGTTTTTT
TRBJ1-6 TRBD1 TRBV27 NA CASSSTGGTLYNSPLHF TGTGCCAGCAGCTCTACAGGGGGGACCCTCTATAATTCACCCCTCCACTTT